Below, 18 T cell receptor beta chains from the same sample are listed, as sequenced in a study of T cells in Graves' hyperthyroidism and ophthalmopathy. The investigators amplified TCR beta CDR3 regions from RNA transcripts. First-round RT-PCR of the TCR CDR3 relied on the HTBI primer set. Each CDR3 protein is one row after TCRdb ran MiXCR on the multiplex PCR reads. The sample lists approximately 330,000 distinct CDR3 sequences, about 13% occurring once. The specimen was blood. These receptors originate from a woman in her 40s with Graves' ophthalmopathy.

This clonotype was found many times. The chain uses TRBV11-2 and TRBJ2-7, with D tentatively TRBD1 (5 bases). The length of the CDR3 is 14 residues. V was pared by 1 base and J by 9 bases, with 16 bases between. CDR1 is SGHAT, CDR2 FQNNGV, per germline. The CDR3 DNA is TGTGCCAGCAGCTTAGGGGGCGAACCGGTTGGGCAGTACTTC. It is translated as CASSLGGEPVGQYF.

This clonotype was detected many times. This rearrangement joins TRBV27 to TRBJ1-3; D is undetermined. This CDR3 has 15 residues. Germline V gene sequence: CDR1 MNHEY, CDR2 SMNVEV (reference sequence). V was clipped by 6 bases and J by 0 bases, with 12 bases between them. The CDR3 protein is CASSPNTFSGNTIYF. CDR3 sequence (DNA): TGTGCCAGCAGCCCTAACACCTTCTCTGGAAACACCATATATTTT.

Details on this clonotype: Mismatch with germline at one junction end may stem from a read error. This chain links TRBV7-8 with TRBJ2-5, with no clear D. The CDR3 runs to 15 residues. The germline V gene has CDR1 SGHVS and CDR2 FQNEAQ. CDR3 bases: TGTGCCAGCAGCTTAGAAGATAACCTGCAAGAGGCCCAGTACTTC. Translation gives CASSLEDNLQEAQYF.

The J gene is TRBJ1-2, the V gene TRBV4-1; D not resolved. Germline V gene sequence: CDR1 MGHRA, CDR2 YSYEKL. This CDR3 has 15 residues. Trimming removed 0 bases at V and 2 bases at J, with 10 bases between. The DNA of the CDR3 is TGCGCCAGCAGCCAAGATATTATCAGAAACTATGGCTACACCTTC. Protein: CASSQDIIRNYGYTF.

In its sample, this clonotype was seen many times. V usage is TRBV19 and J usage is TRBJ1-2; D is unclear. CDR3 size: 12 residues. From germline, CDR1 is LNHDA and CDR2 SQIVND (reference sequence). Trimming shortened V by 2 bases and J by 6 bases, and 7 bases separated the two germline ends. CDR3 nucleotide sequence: TGTGCCAGTAGTATAATGCCTGATGGCTACACCTTC. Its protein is CASSIMPDGYTF.

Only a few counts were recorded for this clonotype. DNA of the CDR3: TGCAGCGCCCGTGAGACCCCGGGCGGAGGCGAGCAGTACTTC. Amino acid sequence: CSARETPGGGEQYF. The V call is TRBV29-1, the J call TRBJ2-7; a weak D match, TRBD2 (5 bases). This CDR3 has 14 amino acids. The V gene's germline CDR1 is SQVTM and CDR2 ANQGSEA. V gave up 7 bases and J gave up 6 bases, with 22 bases separating them.

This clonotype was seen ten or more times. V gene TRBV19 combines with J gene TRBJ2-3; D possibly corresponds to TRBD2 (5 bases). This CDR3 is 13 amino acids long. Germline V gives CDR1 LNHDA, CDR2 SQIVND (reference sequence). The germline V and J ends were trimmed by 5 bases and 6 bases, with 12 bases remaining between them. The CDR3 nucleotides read TGTGCCAGTAGTCTAGGACTGGCCGATACGCAGTATTTT. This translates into CASSLGLADTQYF.

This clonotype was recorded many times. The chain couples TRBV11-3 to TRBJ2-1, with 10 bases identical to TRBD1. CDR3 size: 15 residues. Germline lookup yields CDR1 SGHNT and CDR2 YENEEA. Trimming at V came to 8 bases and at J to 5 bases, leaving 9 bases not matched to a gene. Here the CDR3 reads CASQRGTGDHNEQFF. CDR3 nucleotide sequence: TGTGCCAGCCAGAGGGGGACAGGGGACCACAATGAGCAGTTCTTC. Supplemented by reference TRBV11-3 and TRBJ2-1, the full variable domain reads EAGVVQSPRYKIIEKKQPVAFWCNPISGHNTLYWYLQNLGQGPELLIRYENEEAVDDSQLPKDRFSAERLKGVDSTLKIQPAELGDSAVYLCASQRGTGDHNEQFFGPGTRLTVL.

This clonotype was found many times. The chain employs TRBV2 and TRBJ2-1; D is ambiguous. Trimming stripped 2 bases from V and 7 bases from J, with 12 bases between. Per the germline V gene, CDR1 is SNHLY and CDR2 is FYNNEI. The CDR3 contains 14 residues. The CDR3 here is CASSELGPSNEQFF. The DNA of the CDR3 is TGTGCCAGCAGTGAACTAGGACCATCTAATGAGCAGTTCTTC.

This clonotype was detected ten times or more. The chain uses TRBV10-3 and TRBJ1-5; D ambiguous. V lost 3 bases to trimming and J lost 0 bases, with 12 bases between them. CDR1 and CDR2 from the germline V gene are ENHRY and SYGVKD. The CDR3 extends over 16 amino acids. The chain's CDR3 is CAISESRFNSNQPQHF. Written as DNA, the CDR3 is TGTGCCATCAGTGAATCGAGGTTTAATAGCAATCAGCCCCAGCATTTT.

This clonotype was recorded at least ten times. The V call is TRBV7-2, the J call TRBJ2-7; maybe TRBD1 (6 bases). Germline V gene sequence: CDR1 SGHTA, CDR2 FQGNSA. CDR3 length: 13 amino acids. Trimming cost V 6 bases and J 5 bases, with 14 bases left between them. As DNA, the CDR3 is TGTGCCAGCAGTGAACAGGGTCCCCACGAGCAGTACTTC. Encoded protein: CASSEQGPHEQYF.

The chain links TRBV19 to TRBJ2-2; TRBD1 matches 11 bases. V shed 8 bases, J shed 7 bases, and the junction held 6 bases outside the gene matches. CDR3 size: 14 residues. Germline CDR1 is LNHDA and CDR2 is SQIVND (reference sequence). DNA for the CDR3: TGTGCCAGTGGGGGACAGGGGGGGATCGGGGAGCTGTTTTTT. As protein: CASGGQGGIGELFF.

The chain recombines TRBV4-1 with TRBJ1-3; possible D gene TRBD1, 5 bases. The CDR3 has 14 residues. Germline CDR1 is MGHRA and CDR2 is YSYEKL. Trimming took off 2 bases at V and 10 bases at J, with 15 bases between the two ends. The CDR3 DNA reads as TGCGCCAGCAGCCAACGGGGCGAGGAAGGGACCATATATTTT. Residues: CASSQRGEEGTIYF.

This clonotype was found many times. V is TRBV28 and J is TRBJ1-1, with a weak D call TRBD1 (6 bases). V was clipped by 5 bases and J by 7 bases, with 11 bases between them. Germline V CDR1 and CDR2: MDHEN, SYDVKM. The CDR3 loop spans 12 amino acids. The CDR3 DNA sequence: TGTGCCAGCAGTCTAACAGGGCTTGAAGCTTTCTTT. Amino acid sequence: CASSLTGLEAFF. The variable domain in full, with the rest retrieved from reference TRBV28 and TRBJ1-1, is DVKVTQSSRYLVKRTGEKVFLECVQDMDHENMFWYRQDPGLGLRLIYFSYDVKMKEKGDIPEGYSVSREKKERFSLILESASTNQTSMYLCASSLTGLEAFFGQGTRLTVV.

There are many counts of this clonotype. CDR3 sequence: CASSPDRGEAFF. The CDR3 bases are TGTGCCAGCAGCCCAGACAGGGGTGAAGCTTTCTTT. V usage is TRBV11-2 and J usage is TRBJ1-1; 8 nucleotides agree with TRBD1. CDR3 length: 12 amino acids. The germline V gene encodes CDR1 SGHAT and CDR2 FQNNGV. The V and J ends lost 5 bases and 7 bases, in that order; junction bases with no gene match: 3.

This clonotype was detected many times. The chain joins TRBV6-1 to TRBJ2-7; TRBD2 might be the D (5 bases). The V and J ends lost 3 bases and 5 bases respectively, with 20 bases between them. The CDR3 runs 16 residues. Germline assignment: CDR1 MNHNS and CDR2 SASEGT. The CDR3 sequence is CASSESRVSGSHEQYF. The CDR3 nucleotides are TGTGCCAGCAGTGAGTCGCGAGTGTCGGGGTCCCACGAGCAGTACTTC.

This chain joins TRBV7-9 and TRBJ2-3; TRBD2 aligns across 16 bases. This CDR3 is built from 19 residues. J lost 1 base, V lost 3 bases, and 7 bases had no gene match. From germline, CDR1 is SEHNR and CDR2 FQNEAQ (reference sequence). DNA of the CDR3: TGTGCCAGCAGCTTGTCGGGACTAGCGGGAGGGCATCGCACAGATACGCAGTATTTT. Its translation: CASSLSGLAGGHRTDTQYF.

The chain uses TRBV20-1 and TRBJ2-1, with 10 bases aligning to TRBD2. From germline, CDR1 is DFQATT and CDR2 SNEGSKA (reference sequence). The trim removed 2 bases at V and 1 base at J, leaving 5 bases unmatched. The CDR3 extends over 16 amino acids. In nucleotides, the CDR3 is TGCAGTGCTAGACCTTTACTAGCGGGGTCCTACAATGAGCAGTTCTTC. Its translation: CSARPLLAGSYNEQFF.